This TCR beta chain was profiled in a study of OX40 agonist ivuxolimab in advanced cancers. Study-wide context: Ivuxolimab, which patients received intravenously every 2 weeks, was dosed at 0.01 to 10 mg/kg. Dose-escalation patients had hepatocellular carcinoma, melanoma, renal cell or head and neck cancer. The dose-escalation cohort was approximately 81% male, with a mean age of approximately 62 years, ranging about 23 to 79.

The CDR3 consists of 16 residues. The germline V and J ends were trimmed by 6 bases and 6 bases, with 23 bases remaining between them. The V gene's germline CDR1 is SNHLY and CDR2 FYNNEI. Study-wide results and caveats: Within 6 weeks, CD4+ and CD8+ blood T cells expanded clonally at 0.1 to 3.0 mg/kg.

In regard to this clone: What it binds is unknown.

This table comes from immunoSEQ multiplex PCR, and its TCRdb copy is limited to in-frame clones, with some not included. The data hold nearly 45,000 clones, with 80% observed a single time. The source was CD4+ or CD8+ T cells sorted from blood, collected in a trial of the OX40 agonist ivuxolimab. The chain combines TRBV2 with TRBJ1-2; D uncertain. This clonotype was sampled from an adult with an advanced solid tumor such as melanoma, head and neck, liver or kidney cancer. CDR3: CASSRAKRSTGHGYTF. The CDR3 coding sequence is TGTGCCAGCAGCCGAGCAAAAAGGAGCACTGGGCATGGCTACACCTTC.